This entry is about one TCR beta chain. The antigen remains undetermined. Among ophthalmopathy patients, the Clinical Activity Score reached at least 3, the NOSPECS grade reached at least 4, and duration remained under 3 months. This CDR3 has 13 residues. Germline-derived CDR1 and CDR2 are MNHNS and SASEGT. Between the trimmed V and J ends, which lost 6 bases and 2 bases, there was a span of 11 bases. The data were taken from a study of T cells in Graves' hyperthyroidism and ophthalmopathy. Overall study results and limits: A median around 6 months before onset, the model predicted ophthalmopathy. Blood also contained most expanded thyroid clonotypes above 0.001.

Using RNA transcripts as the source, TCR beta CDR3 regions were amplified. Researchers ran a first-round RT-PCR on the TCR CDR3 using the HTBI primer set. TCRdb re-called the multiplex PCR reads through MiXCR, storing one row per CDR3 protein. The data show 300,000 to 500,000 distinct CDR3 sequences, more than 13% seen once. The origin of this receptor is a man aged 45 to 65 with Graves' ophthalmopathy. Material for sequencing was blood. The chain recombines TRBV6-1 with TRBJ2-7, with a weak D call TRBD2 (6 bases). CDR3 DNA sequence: TGTGCCAGCAGGCCCGGCGGGGCCTACGAGCAGTACTTC. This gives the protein CASRPGGAYEQYF.